Listed below are T cell receptor beta chains from one sample, sequenced in a study of T-cell reconstitution after alpha-beta-depleted transplantation in children. TCRdb re-derived calls from the PCR reads in MiXCR, one entry per CDR3 protein. This table has over 90,000 distinct CDR3 sequences, 6% appearing once. Specimen: PBMCs, mostly from graft donor cells, collected 60 days after TCRalphabeta/CD19-depleted stem cell transplant. The receptors shown here come from a female patient aged 2-9 years who had a stem cell transplant for Fanconi anemia, so the T cells may come from the graft donor. The CDR3 runs from the conserved cysteine through the conserved F or W. Fields, in order: clone size, V gene, D gene, J gene, CDR3 protein, CDR3 DNA. The D gene is left open where the match is weak. Part of the rows lack a size; the others show once, few, many or a class for expanded clones.

abundance: many
v_gene: TRBV12-3/TRBV12-4
d_gene: .
j_gene: TRBJ2-2
CDR3aa: CASSSRDTYTGELFF
CDR3nt: TGTGCCAGCAGTTCGCGGGACACCTACACCGGGGAGCTGTTTTTT

abundance: many
v_gene: TRBV5-1
d_gene: .
j_gene: TRBJ2-2
CDR3aa: CASSLSWVTGELFF
CDR3nt: TGCGCCAGCAGCTTGAGCTGGGTCACCGGGGAGCTGTTTTTT

abundance: few
v_gene: TRBV12-3/TRBV12-4
d_gene: TRBD2
j_gene: TRBJ2-5
CDR3aa: CASSLALVAGGQTETQYF
CDR3nt: TGTGCCAGCAGTTTAGCGCTGGTAGCGGGGGGCCAGACGGAGACCCAGTACTTC

abundance: many
v_gene: TRBV10-3
d_gene: TRBD2
j_gene: TRBJ2-7
CDR3aa: CATTSGGSYEQYF
CDR3nt: TGTGCCACAACTAGCGGGGGCTCCTACGAGCAGTACTTC

abundance: many
v_gene: TRBV5-1
d_gene: .
j_gene: TRBJ2-7
CDR3aa: CASSHPGPPYEQYF
CDR3nt: TGCGCCAGCAGCCACCCCGGGCCGCCCTACGAGCAGTACTTC

abundance: few
v_gene: TRBV7-2
d_gene: .
j_gene: TRBJ2-1
CDR3aa: CASSRFRELMLFF
CDR3nt: TGTGCCAGCAGCCGATTCCGGGAACTAATGCTGTTCTTC

abundance: many
v_gene: TRBV2
d_gene: TRBD2
j_gene: TRBJ2-5
CDR3aa: CASSRRAGGVQETQYF
CDR3nt: TGTGCCAGCAGTAGAAGAGCGGGGGGCGTCCAAGAGACCCAGTACTTC

abundance: few
v_gene: TRBV7-9
d_gene: TRBD1
j_gene: TRBJ1-5
CDR3aa: CASSRRTGSNQPQHF
CDR3nt: TGTGCCAGCAGCCGCAGGACAGGTAGCAATCAGCCCCAGCATTTT

abundance: many
v_gene: TRBV14
d_gene: TRBD2
j_gene: TRBJ2-3
CDR3aa: CASSLTSGGASDTQYF
CDR3nt: TGTGCCAGCAGCCTAACTAGCGGGGGGGCGTCAGATACGCAGTATTTT

abundance: .
v_gene: TRBV28
d_gene: .
j_gene: TRBJ2-5
CDR3aa: CASSLPLGVGDQETQYF
CDR3nt: TGTGCCAGCAGTTTACCGTTAGGTGTGGGGGATCAAGAGACCCAGTACTTC

abundance: many
v_gene: TRBV24-1
d_gene: TRBD1
j_gene: TRBJ2-2
CDR3aa: CATSDWDRNTGELFF
CDR3nt: TGTGCCACCAGTGATTGGGACAGAAACACCGGGGAGCTGTTTTTT

abundance: many
v_gene: TRBV30
d_gene: TRBD1
j_gene: TRBJ2-7
CDR3aa: CAWHRGSYEQYF
CDR3nt: TGTGCCTGGCACAGGGGGAGCTACGAGCAGTACTTC

abundance: many
v_gene: TRBV7-9
d_gene: TRBD1
j_gene: TRBJ2-7
CDR3aa: CASSRDRGAYEQYF
CDR3nt: TGTGCCAGCAGCCGGGACAGGGGCGCCTACGAGCAGTACTTC

abundance: many
v_gene: TRBV3-1
d_gene: .
j_gene: TRBJ2-1
CDR3aa: CASSDTGLRNEQFF
CDR3nt: TGTGCCAGCAGCGATACGGGGCTACGCAATGAGCAGTTCTTC

abundance: few
v_gene: TRBV13
d_gene: .
j_gene: TRBJ1-2
CDR3aa: CASSLGPMGVTYGYTF
CDR3nt: TGTGCCAGCAGCTTAGGCCCCATGGGTGTTACCTATGGCTACACCTTC

abundance: many
v_gene: TRBV18
d_gene: .
j_gene: TRBJ2-5
CDR3aa: CASSPAGETQYF
CDR3nt: TGTGCCAGCTCACCAGCAGGGGAGACCCAGTACTTC

abundance: many
v_gene: TRBV5-1
d_gene: TRBD2
j_gene: TRBJ2-5
CDR3aa: CASSLDGSGAQETQYF
CDR3nt: TGCGCCAGCAGCTTGGATGGTAGCGGGGCCCAAGAGACCCAGTACTTC

abundance: few
v_gene: TRBV20-1
d_gene: .
j_gene: TRBJ1-4
CDR3aa: CSAQDGGTNEKLFF
CDR3nt: TGCAGTGCTCAAGACGGGGGAACTAATGAAAAACTGTTTTTT

abundance: many
v_gene: TRBV6-5
d_gene: .
j_gene: TRBJ1-2
CDR3aa: CASSYDRNYGYTF
CDR3nt: TGTGCCAGCAGTTACGACAGGAACTATGGCTACACCTTC

abundance: many
v_gene: TRBV5-1
d_gene: TRBD2
j_gene: TRBJ2-2
CDR3aa: CASSSLAGGSTGELFF
CDR3nt: TGCGCCAGCAGCTCTCTAGCGGGGGGCTCCACCGGGGAGCTGTTTTTT

abundance: many
v_gene: TRBV12-3/TRBV12-4
d_gene: .
j_gene: TRBJ1-4
CDR3aa: CASSLDSYNEKLFF
CDR3nt: TGTGCCAGCAGCCTGGACAGCTATAATGAAAAACTGTTTTTT

abundance: .
v_gene: TRBV11-2
d_gene: TRBD1
j_gene: TRBJ1-2
CDR3aa: CASSGTGWGYTF
CDR3nt: TGTGCCAGCAGCGGGACAGGTTGGGGCTACACCTTC

abundance: few
v_gene: TRBV12-3/TRBV12-4
d_gene: .
j_gene: TRBJ2-3
CDR3aa: CASSRGRDTQYF
CDR3nt: TGTGCCAGCAGCCGGGGGAGAGATACGCAGTATTTT

abundance: few
v_gene: TRBV7-9
d_gene: TRBD1
j_gene: TRBJ1-1
CDR3aa: CASSLTAGTGGTEAFF
CDR3nt: TGTGCCAGCAGCCTAACCGCCGGGACAGGGGGCACTGAAGCTTTCTTT

abundance: many
v_gene: TRBV12-3/TRBV12-4
d_gene: TRBD2
j_gene: TRBJ2-1
CDR3aa: CASSFGGGSYNEQFF
CDR3nt: TGTGCCAGCAGTTTCGGCGGGGGCTCCTACAATGAGCAGTTCTTC

abundance: many
v_gene: TRBV7-2
d_gene: .
j_gene: TRBJ2-3
CDR3aa: CASSLDFPLWGDTQYF
CDR3nt: TGTGCCAGCAGCTTAGATTTTCCGCTATGGGGAGATACGCAGTATTTT

abundance: few
v_gene: TRBV3-1
d_gene: .
j_gene: TRBJ2-7
CDR3aa: CASSQFDEQYF
CDR3nt: TGTGCCAGCAGCCAATTTGACGAGCAGTACTTC

abundance: many
v_gene: TRBV11-2
d_gene: TRBD2
j_gene: TRBJ2-1
CDR3aa: CASSLEEVGSGSYYNEQFF
CDR3nt: TGTGCCAGCAGCTTAGAGGAGGTTGGGAGCGGGAGTTACTACAATGAGCAGTTCTTC

abundance: many
v_gene: TRBV10-3
d_gene: .
j_gene: TRBJ2-3
CDR3aa: CAISENFPSTDTQYF
CDR3nt: TGTGCCATCAGTGAAAATTTTCCTAGCACAGATACGCAGTATTTT

abundance: few
v_gene: TRBV6-5
d_gene: TRBD1
j_gene: TRBJ1-2
CDR3aa: CASSYSDRGRGYTF
CDR3nt: TGTGCCAGCAGTTACTCCGACAGGGGGCGCGGCTACACCTTC

abundance: .
v_gene: TRBV4-1
d_gene: TRBD1
j_gene: TRBJ2-3
CDR3aa: CASSHGGQGDPDTQYF
CDR3nt: TGCGCCAGCAGCCATGGAGGACAGGGGGATCCAGATACGCAGTATTTT

abundance: many
v_gene: TRBV5-1
d_gene: .
j_gene: TRBJ2-3
CDR3aa: CASSFEQRANTQYF
CDR3nt: TGCGCCAGCAGCTTTGAACAGCGGGCGAATACGCAGTATTTT

abundance: many
v_gene: TRBV24-1
d_gene: TRBD2
j_gene: TRBJ2-1
CDR3aa: CATSDPTSGISYNEQFF
CDR3nt: TGTGCCACCAGTGATCCCACTAGCGGGATATCCTACAATGAGCAGTTCTTC

abundance: many
v_gene: TRBV25-1
d_gene: TRBD1
j_gene: TRBJ1-1
CDR3aa: CASRGTGDTEAFF
CDR3nt: TGTGCCAGCAGAGGGACAGGAGACACTGAAGCTTTCTTT

abundance: .
v_gene: TRBV11-1
d_gene: .
j_gene: TRBJ2-1
CDR3aa: CASSLGAHNGGPNNEQFF
CDR3nt: TGTGCCAGCAGCTTAGGGGCTCATAACGGGGGACCGAACAATGAGCAGTTCTTC

abundance: few
v_gene: TRBV2
d_gene: TRBD2
j_gene: TRBJ2-7
CDR3aa: CASSHPSGVYEQYF
CDR3nt: TGTGCCAGCAGTCATCCTAGCGGGGTTTACGAGCAGTACTTC

abundance: .
v_gene: TRBV7-6
d_gene: .
j_gene: TRBJ2-1
CDR3aa: CASSLAPLAYNEQFF
CDR3nt: TGTGCCAGCAGCTTAGCGCCACTAGCCTACAATGAGCAGTTCTTC

abundance: many
v_gene: TRBV18
d_gene: .
j_gene: TRBJ2-4
CDR3aa: CASSPPGLAKNIQYF
CDR3nt: TGTGCCAGCTCACCACCGGGACTAGCCAAAAACATTCAGTACTTC

abundance: few
v_gene: TRBV20-1
d_gene: TRBD1
j_gene: TRBJ2-3
CDR3aa: CSARHSGTGRTDTQYF
CDR3nt: TGCAGTGCTAGGCACTCCGGGACAGGGCGCACAGATACGCAGTATTTT

abundance: many
v_gene: TRBV7-2
d_gene: .
j_gene: TRBJ2-3
CDR3aa: CASSLGRFPPPYTDTQYF
CDR3nt: TGTGCCAGCAGCTTAGGGCGCTTCCCCCCCCCTTACACAGATACGCAGTATTTT

abundance: many
v_gene: TRBV7-3
d_gene: TRBD2
j_gene: TRBJ2-1
CDR3aa: CASSLLWGRAGSYNEQFF
CDR3nt: TGTGCCAGCAGCTTATTATGGGGGAGGGCCGGGTCCTACAATGAGCAGTTCTTC

abundance: many
v_gene: TRBV12-3/TRBV12-4
d_gene: TRBD1
j_gene: TRBJ2-2
CDR3aa: CASNQRQGVTGELFF
CDR3nt: TGTGCCAGCAACCAACGACAGGGAGTTACCGGGGAGCTGTTTTTT

abundance: few
v_gene: TRBV20-1
d_gene: TRBD1
j_gene: TRBJ2-3
CDR3aa: CSARDTGGTGDTQYF
CDR3nt: TGCAGTGCTAGAGACACAGGGGGGACAGGAGATACGCAGTATTTT

abundance: many
v_gene: TRBV18
d_gene: TRBD2
j_gene: TRBJ2-3
CDR3aa: CASSSKREGGTDTQYF
CDR3nt: TGTGCCAGCTCATCCAAGCGGGAGGGAGGCACAGATACGCAGTATTTT

abundance: many
v_gene: TRBV19
d_gene: TRBD2
j_gene: TRBJ2-7
CDR3aa: CASSNQGLAGNEQYF
CDR3nt: TGTGCCAGTAGTAACCAGGGACTAGCGGGAAACGAGCAGTACTTC

abundance: .
v_gene: TRBV5-1
d_gene: TRBD1
j_gene: TRBJ2-5
CDR3aa: CASSLDLTGRQETQYF
CDR3nt: TGCGCCAGCAGCTTGGATTTGACAGGGCGCCAAGAGACCCAGTACTTC

abundance: few
v_gene: TRBV15
d_gene: .
j_gene: TRBJ2-2
CDR3aa: CATSWAGELFF
CDR3nt: TGTGCCACCAGCTGGGCCGGGGAGCTGTTTTTT

abundance: .
v_gene: TRBV20-1
d_gene: TRBD1
j_gene: TRBJ1-2
CDR3aa: CSARGTGQGSYGYTF
CDR3nt: TGCAGTGCTAGAGGCACGGGACAGGGAAGCTATGGCTACACCTTC

abundance: many
v_gene: TRBV7-8
d_gene: TRBD2
j_gene: TRBJ2-3
CDR3aa: CASSLAATSGRTDTQYF
CDR3nt: TGTGCCAGCAGCTTAGCTGCTACTAGCGGGCGGACAGATACGCAGTATTTT

abundance: .
v_gene: TRBV3-1
d_gene: .
j_gene: TRBJ1-1
CDR3aa: CAFCLRGVTEAFF
CDR3nt: TGTGCCTTCTGTTTAAGGGGGGTCACTGAAGCTTTCTTT

abundance: many
v_gene: TRBV6-1
d_gene: .
j_gene: TRBJ1-2
CDR3aa: CASDRAGYGYTF
CDR3nt: TGTGCCAGCGATCGGGCGGGGTATGGCTACACCTTC

abundance: .
v_gene: TRBV29-1
d_gene: TRBD1
j_gene: TRBJ1-2
CDR3aa: CSVVGTGLTNYGYTF
CDR3nt: TGCAGCGTTGTCGGGACAGGGCTTACTAACTATGGCTACACCTTC

abundance: .
v_gene: TRBV6-5
d_gene: TRBD1
j_gene: TRBJ1-5
CDR3aa: CASRLLPTGNNQPQHF
CDR3nt: TGTGCCAGCAGGCTTCTCCCGACAGGGAACAATCAGCCCCAGCATTTT

abundance: many
v_gene: TRBV20-1
d_gene: TRBD1
j_gene: TRBJ2-5
CDR3aa: CSAGVQGSQYF
CDR3nt: TGCAGTGCTGGTGTACAGGGGTCCCAGTACTTC

abundance: many
v_gene: TRBV28
d_gene: TRBD1
j_gene: TRBJ2-7
CDR3aa: CASSFRRQGLYEQYF
CDR3nt: TGTGCCAGCAGTTTCCGCCGACAGGGCCTCTACGAGCAGTACTTC

abundance: .
v_gene: TRBV11-2
d_gene: .
j_gene: TRBJ2-7
CDR3aa: CASSLDSGGASSYEQYF
CDR3nt: TGTGCCAGCAGCTTAGATTCTGGGGGAGCTAGCTCCTACGAGCAGTACTTC

abundance: many
v_gene: TRBV28
d_gene: TRBD1
j_gene: TRBJ2-7
CDR3aa: CASSADRASPHFYEQYF
CDR3nt: TGTGCCAGCAGTGCGGACAGGGCTTCCCCACACTTCTACGAGCAGTACTTC